Detailed here is one T cell receptor (beta chain). What it recognizes is unknown. The CDR3 length is 16 residues. V lost 4 bases, J lost 5 bases, and 13 bases stayed unmatched. The germline CDR1 and CDR2 sequences are SGHRS and YFSETQ. The data were taken from a study of cytomegalovirus exposure and HLA in healthy donors. Study context: Some 77 million unique TCRs from HLA-typed donors were held in an early release of data.

Regarding the study as a whole: As confirmed in vitro, three CMV-associated chains were specific for CMV antigens. Donors belonging to an Asian-associated ancestry cluster reportedly showed fewer N-insertions in productive TCRs than the roughly 670-donor mean, according to what a later analysis found. Researchers reported in a later analysis that a missense DCLRE1C variant was tied to TCR beta V- and J-gene trimming.

PCR was performed using 60 Vbeta and 13 Jbeta primers. This table comes from immunoSEQ multiplex PCR, and its TCRdb copy is limited to in-frame clones, with some not included. The table has some 160,000 clones, approximately 80% seen once; the top ten hold roughly 1.4%. The TCR originated in a woman under 30 in good health and CMV-seronegative. The chain is built from TRBV5-1 and TRBJ2-5; TRBD2 agrees at 8 bases. Specimen: PBMCs. Here the CDR3 reads CASSPGRDLYLETQYF. DNA of the CDR3: TGCGCCAGCAGCCCCGGGAGGGACCTCTATTTGGAGACCCAGTACTTC. Variable domain in full (rest from reference TRBV5-1 and TRBJ2-5): KAGVTQTPRYLIKTRGQQVTLSCSPISGHRSVSWYQQTPGQGLQFLFEYFSETQRNKGNFPGRFSGRQFSNSRSEMNVSTLELGDSALYLCASSPGRDLYLETQYFGPGTRLLVL.